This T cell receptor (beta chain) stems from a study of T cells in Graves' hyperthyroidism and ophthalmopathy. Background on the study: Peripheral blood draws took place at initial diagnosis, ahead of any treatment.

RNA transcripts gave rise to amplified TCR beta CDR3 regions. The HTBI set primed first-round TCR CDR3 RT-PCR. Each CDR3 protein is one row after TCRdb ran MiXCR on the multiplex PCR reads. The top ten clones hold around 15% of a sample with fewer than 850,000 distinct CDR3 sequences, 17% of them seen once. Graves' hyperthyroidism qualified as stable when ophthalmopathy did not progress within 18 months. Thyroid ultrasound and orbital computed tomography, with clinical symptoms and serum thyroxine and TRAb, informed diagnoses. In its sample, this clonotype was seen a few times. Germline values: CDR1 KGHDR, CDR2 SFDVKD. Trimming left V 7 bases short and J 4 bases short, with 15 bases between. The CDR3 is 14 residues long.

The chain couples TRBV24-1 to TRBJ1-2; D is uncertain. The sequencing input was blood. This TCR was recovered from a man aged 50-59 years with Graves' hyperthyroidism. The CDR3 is CATSNNDGPYGYTF. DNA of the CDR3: TGTGCCACCAGCAATAACGACGGTCCCTATGGCTACACCTTC.